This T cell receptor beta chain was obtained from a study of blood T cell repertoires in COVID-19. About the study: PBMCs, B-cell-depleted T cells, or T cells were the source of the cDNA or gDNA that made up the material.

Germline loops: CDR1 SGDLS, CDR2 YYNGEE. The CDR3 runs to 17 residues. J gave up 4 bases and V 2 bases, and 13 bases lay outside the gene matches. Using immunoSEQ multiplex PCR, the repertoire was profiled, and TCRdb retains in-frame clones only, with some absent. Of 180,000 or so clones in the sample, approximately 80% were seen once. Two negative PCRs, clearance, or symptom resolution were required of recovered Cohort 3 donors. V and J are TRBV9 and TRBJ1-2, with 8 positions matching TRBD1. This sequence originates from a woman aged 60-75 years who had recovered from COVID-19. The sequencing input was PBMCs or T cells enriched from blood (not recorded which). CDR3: CASSVALQGAPGYGYTF. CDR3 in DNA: TGTGCCAGCAGCGTTGCTTTGCAGGGGGCGCCTGGCTATGGCTACACCTTC.